This TCR beta chain was captured by sequencing in a study of early T cells in non-severe SARS-CoV-2 infection. Study in general: Investigators sequenced bulk RNA drawn from unsorted whole blood, and chains remained unpaired. Study-wide points: Matching results from VDJdb favored anti-spike CD8 responses, leaving private and CD4 specificities undetected.

Individual cDNA molecules received unique molecular identifiers. TCRdb independently ran MiXCR on the 5' RACE reads; one entry per CDR3 protein. In the table there are approximately 90,000 distinct CDR3 sequences, approximately 10% of which are singletons. The CDR3 loop spans 14 amino acids. V trimming: 1 base; J trimming: 8 bases; junction bases outside the gene matches: 2. The germline CDR1 and CDR2 sequences are SQVTM and ANQGSEA. This clonotype appeared a few times. Its matching antigen is unknown. The TCR comes from an adult who was a healthcare worker with PCR-confirmed SARS-CoV-2 infection or an uninfected control (not recorded which). The input for sequencing was whole blood, taken at baseline. J is TRBJ1-4 and V is TRBV29-1; 12 bases are a match to TRBD1. This chain's CDR3 is CSVEVGTGGEKLFF. The CDR3 coding sequence is TGCAGCGTTGAAGTCGGGACAGGGGGCGAAAAACTGTTTTTT.